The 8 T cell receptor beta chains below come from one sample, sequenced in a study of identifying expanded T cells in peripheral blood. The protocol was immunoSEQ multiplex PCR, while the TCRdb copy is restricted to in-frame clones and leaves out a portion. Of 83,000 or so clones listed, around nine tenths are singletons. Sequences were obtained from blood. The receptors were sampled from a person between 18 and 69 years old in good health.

CDR3 DNA: TGCGCCAGCAGCCAAGATTTTCCAGGGAATACTGAAGCTTTCTTT. Its protein product is CASSQDFPGNTEAFF. V and J are TRBV4-1 and TRBJ1-1, with TRBD1 as a possible D gene (5 bases). The V end lost 0 bases, the J end lost 5 bases, and 13 bases lay between the germline ends. The V gene's germline CDR1 is MGHRA and CDR2 YSYEKL. The CDR3 totals 15 residues.

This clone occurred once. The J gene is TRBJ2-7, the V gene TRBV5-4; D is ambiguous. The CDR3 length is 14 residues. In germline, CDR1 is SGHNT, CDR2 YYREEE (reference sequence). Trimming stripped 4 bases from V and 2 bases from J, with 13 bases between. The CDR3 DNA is TGTGCCAGCAGCGACCAGAAGGCGGCCTACGAGCAGTACTTC. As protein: CASSDQKAAYEQYF.

CDR3 loop: CASSPQGNEQFF. CDR3 nucleotide sequence: TGTGCCAGCAGTCCACAGGGAAATGAGCAGTTCTTC. This chain links TRBV5-4 with TRBJ2-1, with a tentative D call TRBD1 (6 bases). Germline CDR1 reads SGHNT; CDR2 reads YYREEE (reference sequence). Trimming stripped 5 bases from V and 7 bases from J, with 10 bases between. The length of the CDR3 is 12 residues.

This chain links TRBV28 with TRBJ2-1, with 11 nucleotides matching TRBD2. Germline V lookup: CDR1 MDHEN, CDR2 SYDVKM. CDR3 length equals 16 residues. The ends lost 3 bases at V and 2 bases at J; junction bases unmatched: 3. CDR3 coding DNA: TGTGCCAGCAGTTTCACACTAGCGGGAGCCTACAATGAGCAGTTCTTC. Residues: CASSFTLAGAYNEQFF.

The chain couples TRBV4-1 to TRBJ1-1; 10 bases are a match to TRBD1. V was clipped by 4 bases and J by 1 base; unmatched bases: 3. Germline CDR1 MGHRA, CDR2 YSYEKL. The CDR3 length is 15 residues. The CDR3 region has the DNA TGCGCCAGCAGCCCGGGGGACAGGGGGAACACTGAAGCTTTCTTT. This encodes CASSPGDRGNTEAFF.

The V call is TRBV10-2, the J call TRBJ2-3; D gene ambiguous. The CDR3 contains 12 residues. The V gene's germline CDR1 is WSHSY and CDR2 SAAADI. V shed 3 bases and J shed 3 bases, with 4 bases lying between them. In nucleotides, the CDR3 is TGCGCCAGCAGTGATGGGACAGATACGCAGTATTTT. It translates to CASSDGTDTQYF.

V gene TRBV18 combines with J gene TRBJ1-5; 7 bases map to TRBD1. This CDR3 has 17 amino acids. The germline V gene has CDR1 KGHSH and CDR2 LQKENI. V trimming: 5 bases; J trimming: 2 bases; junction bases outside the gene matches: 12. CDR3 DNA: TGTGCCAGCTCAACTGGGACAGCGAACGTAGGCAATCAGCCCCAGCATTTT. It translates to CASSTGTANVGNQPQHF.

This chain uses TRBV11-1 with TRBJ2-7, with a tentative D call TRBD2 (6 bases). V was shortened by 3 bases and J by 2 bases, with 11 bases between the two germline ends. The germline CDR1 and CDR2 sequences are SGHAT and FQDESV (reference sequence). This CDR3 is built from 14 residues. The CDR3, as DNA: TGTGCCAGCAGCTTTGGTAGCGGAACCTACGAGCAGTACTTC. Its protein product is CASSFGSGTYEQYF.